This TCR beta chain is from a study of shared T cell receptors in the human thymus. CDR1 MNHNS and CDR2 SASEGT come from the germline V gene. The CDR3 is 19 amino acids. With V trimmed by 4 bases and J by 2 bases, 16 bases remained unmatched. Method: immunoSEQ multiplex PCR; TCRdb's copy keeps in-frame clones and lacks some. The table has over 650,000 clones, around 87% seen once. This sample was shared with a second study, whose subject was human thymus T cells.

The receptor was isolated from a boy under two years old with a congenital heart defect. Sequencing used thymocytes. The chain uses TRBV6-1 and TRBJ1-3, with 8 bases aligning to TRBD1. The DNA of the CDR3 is TGTGCCAGCAGTGGGATACCCCGGCCGACAGGGGTGACTGGAAACACCATATATTTT. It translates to CASSGIPRPTGVTGNTIYF.